This T cell receptor beta chain was profiled in a study of T cells after yellow fever vaccination. On the study more broadly: Preparing low-cell-number fractions relied on SMART-Seq v4 Ultra Low Input.

A universal primer site and UMIs were added as TCR cDNA was made by 5'RACE template switching. Using its own MiXCR run on the 5' RACE reads, TCRdb lists one record per CDR3 protein. The sample has some 300,000 distinct CDR3 sequences, approximately 8% seen once. The length of the CDR3 is 14 residues. Trimming removed 3 bases from V and 2 bases from J, with 10 bases in between. CDR1 and CDR2 from the germline V gene are SQVTM and ANQGSEA. This clonotype was observed many times. Its antigen is unidentified. Study conclusions and caveats: A minor fraction of clonotypes spanned both CD4 and CD8 compartments.

This sequence was found in a man between 18 and 35 years old who received the YFV17D yellow fever vaccine. The chain couples TRBV29-1 to TRBJ2-2; D possibly uses TRBD1 or TRBD2 (6 bases each). Sequencing used PBMCs, obtained approximately 40 days after the first yellow fever vaccination. Here the CDR3 reads CSVEGGHNTGELFF. In nucleotides, the CDR3 is TGCAGCGTTGAGGGGGGACACAACACCGGGGAGCTGTTTTTT.